This is a list of T cell receptor beta chains from one sample in a study of cytomegalovirus exposure and HLA in healthy donors. The method was immunoSEQ multiplex PCR; TCRdb's version includes in-frame clones alone and lacks a portion of them. The sample records 110,000 to 150,000 clones, approximately 90% being singletons. Sequencing was carried out using PBMCs. The receptors originated from a young man in good health and CMV-seronegative. The CDR3 runs from the conserved cysteine through the conserved F or W. The D gene is left open where the match is weak. Where a row states a size, it is once, few, many or the class of an expanded clone; other rows omit it.

once,TRBV2,NA,TRBJ1-5,CASEQDSNQPQHF,TGTGCCAGTGAACAGGATAGCAATCAGCCCCAGCATTTT
NA,TRBV7-6,NA,TRBJ2-2,CASSLGTVNTGELFF,TGTGCCAGCAGCTTAGGGACAGTGAACACCGGGGAGCTGTTTTTT
NA,TRBV5-8,NA,TRBJ1-6,CASSFSGPALHF,TGTGCCAGCAGCTTCTCTGGTCCAGCCCTCCACTTT
NA,TRBV5-6,NA,TRBJ1-2,CASSLDSGYGYTF,TGTGCCAGCAGCTTGGACAGTGGCTATGGCTACACCTTC
NA,TRBV29-1,NA,TRBJ2-6,CSVLLFTSGANVLTF,TGCAGCGTACTCCTTTTTACCTCTGGGGCCAACGTCCTGACTTTC
NA,TRBV11-2,NA,TRBJ1-2,CASSIQTANYGYTF,TGTGCCAGCAGCATACAGACAGCTAACTATGGCTACACCTTC
NA,TRBV18,NA,TRBJ1-1,CASSPEVEAFF,TGTGCCAGCTCACCAGAGGTTGAAGCTTTCTTT
NA,TRBV6-1,TRBD1,TRBJ1-1,CASSEARTGGGTEAFF,TGTGCCAGCAGTGAAGCAAGGACAGGGGGTGGCACTGAAGCTTTCTTT
NA,TRBV5-4,NA,TRBJ2-1,CASSLGTTQYNEQFF,TGTGCCAGCAGCTTGGGGACTACTCAGTACAATGAGCAGTTCTTC
NA,TRBV6-1,NA,TRBJ1-1,CASSTWGRDAFF,TGTGCCAGCAGTACCTGGGGCCGTGATGCTTTCTTT
NA,TRBV7-7,TRBD2,TRBJ2-3,CASSLLAGGPDTQYF,TGTGCCAGCAGCTTACTAGCGGGGGGTCCAGATACGCAGTATTTT
NA,TRBV27,NA,TRBJ1-5,CASSLYVRAAHLNQPQHF,TGTGCCAGCAGTTTATACGTGAGGGCCGCTCACCTCAATCAGCCCCAGCATTTT
NA,TRBV11-2,TRBD2,TRBJ2-1,CASGLAAYNEQFF,TGTGCCAGCGGACTAGCGGCATACAATGAGCAGTTCTTC
NA,TRBV6-6,NA,TRBJ2-3,CASTGAGAGTDTQYF,TGTGCCAGCACGGGCGCAGGGGCTGGCACAGATACGCAGTATTTT
NA,TRBV11-2,NA,TRBJ1-5,CASSRAGAGQPQHF,TGTGCCAGCAGCCGGGCAGGGGCGGGTCAGCCCCAGCATTTT
NA,TRBV18,TRBD1,TRBJ2-1,CASSLPGTGMGEQFF,TGTGCCAGCTCTCTACCCGGGACAGGGATGGGTGAGCAGTTCTTC
NA,TRBV23-1,NA,TRBJ2-3,CAGMKEGISSGTDTQYF,TGCGCCGGTATGAAGGAGGGCATTTCTTCCGGCACAGATACGCAGTATTTT
NA,TRBV23-1,TRBD1,TRBJ1-5,CASSQLERQGARSNQPQHF,TGCGCCAGCAGTCAATTGGAAAGGCAGGGGGCGCGGAGCAATCAGCCCCAGCATTTT
NA,TRBV9,NA,TRBJ2-3,CASSVFEITDTQYF,TGTGCCAGCAGCGTATTTGAGATCACAGATACGCAGTATTTT
NA,TRBV2,NA,TRBJ1-5,CASSEVRDQPQHF,TGTGCCAGCAGTGAGGTCAGGGATCAGCCCCAGCATTTT